Listed here are 17 T cell receptor beta chains from one sample, sequenced in a study of cytomegalovirus exposure and HLA in healthy donors. Generated by immunoSEQ multiplex PCR, the TCRdb table keeps only in-frame clones and is missing some. The sample lists around 300,000 clones; approximately 85% were seen once. The sample consisted of PBMCs. These TCRs come from a man aged 30 to 45 in good health and CMV-seronegative.

V is TRBV14 and J is TRBJ1-1; the match to TRBD1 covers 8 bases. Germline CDR1 is SGHDN and CDR2 is FVKESK. V lost 3 bases, J lost 1 base, and 1 base stayed unmatched. The CDR3 covers 14 residues. The CDR3 DNA sequence: TGTGCCAGCAGCCACGGACAGGGGAACACTGAAGCTTTCTTT. Translating it yields CASSHGQGNTEAFF. Drawing the rest from reference TRBV14 and TRBJ1-1, the complete variable domain is EAGVTQFPSHSVIEKGQTVTLRCDPISGHDNLYWYRRVMGKEIKFLLHFVKESKQDESGMPNNRFLAERTGGTYSTLKVQPAELEDSGVYFCASSHGQGNTEAFFGQGTRLTVV.

The gene calls are TRBV6-1 and TRBJ1-2, with 7 bases fitting TRBD1. This CDR3 is built from 13 residues. Trimming at V came to 6 bases and at J to 5 bases, leaving 6 bases not matched to a gene. The germline V gene has CDR1 MNHNS and CDR2 SASEGT. Here the CDR3 DNA reads TGTGCCAGCAGCCCGACAGGGACTTATGGCTACACCTTC. Protein product: CASSPTGTYGYTF.

The chain employs TRBV11-2 and TRBJ2-4; 11 positions match TRBD1. Germline CDR1 and CDR2: SGHAT and FQNNGV. J gave up 7 bases and V 1 base, and 12 bases lay outside the gene matches. This CDR3 has 18 amino acids. The CDR3 reads CASSLGYPDRGRGNIQYF. CDR3 nucleotides: TGTGCCAGCAGCTTAGGCTACCCGGACAGGGGGCGAGGGAACATTCAGTACTTC. The variable domain in full, with the rest retrieved from reference TRBV11-2 and TRBJ2-4, is EAGVAQSPRYKIIEKRQSVAFWCNPISGHATLYWYQQILGQGPKLLIQFQNNGVVDDSQLPKDRFSAERLKGVDSTLKIQPAKLEDSAVYLCASSLGYPDRGRGNIQYFGAGTRLSVL.

This chain links TRBV18 with TRBJ2-5; D possibly corresponds to TRBD1 (5 bases). Trimming took off 1 base at V and 4 bases at J, with 10 bases between the two ends. The length of the CDR3 is 14 residues. From germline, CDR1 is KGHSH and CDR2 LQKENI. CDR3 sequence reads: CASSPLDRGETQYF. CDR3 DNA sequence: TGTGCCAGCTCACCACTGGATAGGGGAGAGACCCAGTACTTC.

The table lists this clone with a count of one. The CDR3 protein is CASSSAGPTNEKLFF. Here the CDR3 DNA reads TGTGCCAGCAGCTCCGCGGGCCCAACTAATGAAAAACTGTTTTTT. This chain links TRBV7-7 with TRBJ1-4; D remains ambiguous. V was pared by 4 bases and J by 0 bases, with 9 bases between. Germline V gene sequence: CDR1 SSHAT, CDR2 FNYEAQ (reference sequence). CDR3 size: 15 residues.

V is TRBV5-5 and J is TRBJ1-2, with D unclear. V lost 4 bases and J 4 bases, leaving 14 bases between the germline ends. This CDR3 spans 14 amino acids. Per the germline V gene, CDR1 is SGHKS and CDR2 is YYEKEE (reference sequence). DNA for the CDR3: TGTGCCAGCAGCCTGGAAGCGGTTCTCTATGGCTACACCTTC. It codes for CASSLEAVLYGYTF. The full variable domain, completed using reference TRBV5-5 and TRBJ1-2, is DAGVTQSPTHLIKTRGQQVTLRCSPISGHKSVSWYQQVLGQGPQFIFQYYEKEERGRGNFPDRFSARQFPNYSSELNVNALLLGDSALYLCASSLEAVLYGYTFGSGTRLTVV.

This chain links TRBV5-1 with TRBJ2-2; 13 positions match TRBD2. CDR1 and CDR2 from the germline V gene are SGHRS and YFSETQ. The CDR3 consists of 20 residues. Unmatched junction bases numbered 10, after V lost 2 bases and J lost 0 bases. The CDR3 sequence: CASSFFPTSGGTTNTGELFF. CDR3 DNA: TGCGCCAGCAGCTTCTTCCCGACTAGCGGGGGGACGACGAACACCGGGGAGCTGTTTTTT.

The chain carries TRBV5-6 and TRBJ2-1; 10 positions agree with TRBD2. Germline V gene lookup returns CDR1 SGHDT and CDR2 YYEEEE. CDR3 length: 14 amino acids. V was clipped by 0 bases and J by 8 bases; unmatched bases: 2. Written as DNA, the CDR3 is TGTGCCAGCAGCTTGGCCCTAGCGGGGGATGAGCAGTTCTTC. Its protein product is CASSLALAGDEQFF.

The chain couples TRBV29-1 to TRBJ2-7; TRBD1 aligns across 11 bases. Germline lookup yields CDR1 SQVTM and CDR2 ANQGSEA. J was trimmed by 0 bases and V by 6 bases; bases with no gene match: 1. The CDR3 contains 13 residues. The CDR3 bases are TGCAGCGTGGGGACAGGGGGCTCCTACGAGCAGTACTTC. It translates to CSVGTGGSYEQYF.

J is TRBJ2-7 and V is TRBV5-5, with TRBD1 matching over 7 bases. This CDR3 is built from 14 residues. Trimming at V came to 0 bases and at J to 0 bases, leaving 0 bases not matched to a gene. The germline V gene has CDR1 SGHKS and CDR2 YYEKEE (reference sequence). The CDR3: CASSLGDSSYEQYF. DNA of the CDR3: TGTGCCAGCAGCTTGGGGGACAGCTCCTACGAGCAGTACTTC.

Notes on this clone: The sample holds other DNA sequences that translate to the same CDR3. The chain links TRBV9 to TRBJ2-1; 7 bases match TRBD2. The CDR3 has 15 residues. Trimming took 2 bases from V and 4 from J; bases not matched to a gene: 6. Germline CDR1 is SGDLS and CDR2 is YYNGEE. For the CDR3, the DNA is TGTGCCAGCAGCGTTGGCGGGGGAGCTTACAATGAGCAGTTCTTC. It translates to CASSVGGGAYNEQFF.

The V call is TRBV27, the J call TRBJ2-1; 8 bases are shared with TRBD2. Germline CDR1 and CDR2: MNHEY and SMNVEV (reference sequence). This CDR3 region has 16 residues. The V and J ends lost 1 base and 2 bases, in that order; junction bases with no gene match: 4. The CDR3 DNA reads as TGTGCCAGCAGTTTATTGGCGGGGGGCCCCTACAATGAGCAGTTCTTC. It yields the protein CASSLLAGGPYNEQFF.

The gene calls are TRBV9 and TRBJ2-3; the match to TRBD2 covers 7 bases. The germline V gene has CDR1 SGDLS and CDR2 YYNGEE. The CDR3 is made up of 18 amino acids. V shed 3 bases, J shed 2 bases, and the junction held 15 bases outside the gene matches. The CDR3: CASSDHGEWRGSTDTQYF. The CDR3 bases are TGTGCCAGCAGCGACCACGGAGAATGGCGGGGGTCCACAGATACGCAGTATTTT.

This chain uses TRBV7-9 with TRBJ1-2; no firm D call. The germline gives CDR1 SEHNR, CDR2 FQNEAQ (reference sequence). This CDR3 has 13 amino acids. The V end was cut by 1 base, the J end by 8 bases, with 11 bases between. CDR3 sequence reads: CASSLVGFGGYTF. The CDR3, as DNA: TGTGCCAGCAGCTTAGTCGGGTTCGGGGGCTACACCTTC.

The V gene is TRBV6-5, the J gene TRBJ1-2; D not certain. Trimming took 3 bases from V and 4 from J, leaving 9 bases between them. Germline CDR1 reads MNHEY; CDR2 reads SVGAGI. The CDR3 length is 13 residues. CDR3 amino acids: CASSYGGPYGYTF. CDR3 coding DNA: TGTGCCAGCAGTTATGGAGGGCCCTATGGCTACACCTTC.

The genes are TRBV12-5 and TRBJ2-7; 10 bases fit TRBD1. Germline V CDR1 and CDR2: LGHNT, FRNRAP. V trimming: 4 bases; J trimming: 0 bases; junction bases outside the gene matches: 6. This CDR3 has 16 residues. The CDR3 DNA is TGTGCTAGTGGTTCACCATGGACAGGGGGCTCCTACGAGCAGTACTTC. This translates into CASGSPWTGGSYEQYF.

The chain combines TRBV30 with TRBJ2-7; no firm D call. The CDR3 contains 13 residues. From germline, CDR1 is GTSNPN and CDR2 SVGIG (reference sequence). Trimming left V 1 base short and J 6 bases short, with 13 bases between. CDR3 nucleotide sequence: TGTGCCTGGAGTGGCCGGTTTTATCGCGAGCAGTACTTC. This translates into CAWSGRFYREQYF. Full variable domain (rest looked up from reference TRBV30 and TRBJ2-7): SQTIHQWPATLVQPVGSPLSLECTVEGTSNPNLYWYRQAAGRGLQLLFYSVGIGQISSEVPQNLSASRPQDRQFILSSKKLLLSDSGFYLCAWSGRFYREQYFGPGTRLTVT.